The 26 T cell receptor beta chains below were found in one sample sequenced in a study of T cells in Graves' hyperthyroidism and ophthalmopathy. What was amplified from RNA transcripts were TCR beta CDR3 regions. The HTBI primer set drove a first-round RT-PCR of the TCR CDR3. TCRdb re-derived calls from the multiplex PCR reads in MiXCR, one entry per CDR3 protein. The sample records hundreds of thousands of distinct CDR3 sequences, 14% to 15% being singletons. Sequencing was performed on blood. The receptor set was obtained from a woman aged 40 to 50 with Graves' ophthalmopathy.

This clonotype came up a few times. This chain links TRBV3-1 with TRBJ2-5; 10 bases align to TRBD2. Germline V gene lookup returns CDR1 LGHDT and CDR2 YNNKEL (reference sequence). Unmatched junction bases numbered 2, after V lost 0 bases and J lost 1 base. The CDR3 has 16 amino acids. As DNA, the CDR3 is TGTGCCAGCAGCCAAGACCTAGCGGGAGTCCAAGAGACCCAGTACTTC. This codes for CASSQDLAGVQETQYF.

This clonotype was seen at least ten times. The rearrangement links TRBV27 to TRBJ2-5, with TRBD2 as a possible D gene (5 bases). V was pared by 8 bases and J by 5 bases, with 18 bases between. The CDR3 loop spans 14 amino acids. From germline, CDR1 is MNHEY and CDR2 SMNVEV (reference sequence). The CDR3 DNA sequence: TGTGCCAGCTCCCTTTTGGGAGCCAGTGAGACCCAGTACTTC. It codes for CASSLLGASETQYF.

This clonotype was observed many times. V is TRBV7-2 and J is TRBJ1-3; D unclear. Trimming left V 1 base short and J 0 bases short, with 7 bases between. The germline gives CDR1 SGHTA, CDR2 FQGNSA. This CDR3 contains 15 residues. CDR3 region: CASSLVVSSGNTIYF. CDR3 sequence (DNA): TGTGCCAGCAGCTTAGTAGTTTCCTCTGGAAACACCATATATTTT. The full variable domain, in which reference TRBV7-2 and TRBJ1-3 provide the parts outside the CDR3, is GAGVSQSPSNKVTEKGKDVELRCDPISGHTALYWYRQSLGQGLEFLIYFQGNSAPDKSGLPSDRFSAERTGGSVSTLTIQRTQQEDSAVYLCASSLVVSSGNTIYFGEGSWLTVV.

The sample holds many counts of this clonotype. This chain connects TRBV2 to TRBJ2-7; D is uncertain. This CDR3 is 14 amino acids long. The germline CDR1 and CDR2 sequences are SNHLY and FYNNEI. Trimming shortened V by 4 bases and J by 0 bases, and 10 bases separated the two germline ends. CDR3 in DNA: TGTGCCAGCAGTGTATCTGCGACCTCCTACGAGCAGTACTTC. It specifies CASSVSATSYEQYF.

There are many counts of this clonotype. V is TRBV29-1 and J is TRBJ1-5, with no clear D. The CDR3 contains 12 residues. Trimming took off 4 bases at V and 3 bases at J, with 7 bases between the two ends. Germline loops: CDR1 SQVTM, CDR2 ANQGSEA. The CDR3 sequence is CSVGGNNQPQHF. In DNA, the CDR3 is TGCAGCGTTGGTGGGAACAATCAGCCCCAGCATTTT.

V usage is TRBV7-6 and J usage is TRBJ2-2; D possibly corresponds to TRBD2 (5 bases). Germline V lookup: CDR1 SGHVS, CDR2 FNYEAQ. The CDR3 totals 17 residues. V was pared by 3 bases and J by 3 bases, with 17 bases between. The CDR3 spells CASSFSVSGMDTGELFF. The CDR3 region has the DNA TGTGCCAGCAGCTTTTCTGTTTCGGGGATGGACACCGGGGAGCTGTTTTTT.

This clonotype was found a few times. CDR3 nucleotide sequence: TGTGCCAGTAGTATAGCGGGTAGCAATCAGCCCCAGCATTTT. It translates to CASSIAGSNQPQHF. The chain recombines TRBV19 with TRBJ1-5; D gene ambiguous. CDR3 length: 14 amino acids. Trimming took off 1 base at V and 0 bases at J, with 4 bases between the two ends. The germline V gene encodes CDR1 LNHDA and CDR2 SQIVND (reference sequence).

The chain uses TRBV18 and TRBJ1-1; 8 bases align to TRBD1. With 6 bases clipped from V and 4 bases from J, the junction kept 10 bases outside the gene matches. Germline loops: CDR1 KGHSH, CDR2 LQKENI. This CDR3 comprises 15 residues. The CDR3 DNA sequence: TGTGCCAGCTCGCCCAGGGGACAGGCTGGCACTGAAGCTTTCTTT. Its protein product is CASSPRGQAGTEAFF.

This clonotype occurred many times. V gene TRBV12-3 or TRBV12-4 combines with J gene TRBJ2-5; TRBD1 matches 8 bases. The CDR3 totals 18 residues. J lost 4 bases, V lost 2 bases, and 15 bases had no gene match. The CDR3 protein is CASSLRRPGGTLGETQYF. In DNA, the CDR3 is TGTGCCAGCAGTTTAAGGAGGCCAGGGGGCACCCTGGGAGAGACCCAGTACTTC.

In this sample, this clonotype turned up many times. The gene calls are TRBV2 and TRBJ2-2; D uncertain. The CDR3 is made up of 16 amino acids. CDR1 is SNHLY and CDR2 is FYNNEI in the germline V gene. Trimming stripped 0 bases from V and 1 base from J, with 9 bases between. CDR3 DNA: TGTGCCAGCAGTGAAGCAGGCTACAAGAACACCGGGGAGCTGTTTTTT. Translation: CASSEAGYKNTGELFF. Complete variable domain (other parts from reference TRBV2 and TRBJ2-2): EPEVTQTPSHQVTQMGQEVILRCVPISNHLYFYWYRQILGQKVEFLVSFYNNEISEKSEIFDDQFSVERPDGSNFTLKIRSTKLEDSAMYFCASSEAGYKNTGELFFGEGSRLTVL.

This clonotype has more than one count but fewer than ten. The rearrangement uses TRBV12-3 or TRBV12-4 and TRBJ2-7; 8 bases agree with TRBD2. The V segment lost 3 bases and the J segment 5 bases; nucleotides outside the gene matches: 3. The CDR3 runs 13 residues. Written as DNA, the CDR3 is TGTGCCAGCAGTTTCGGACTAGCTCACGAGCAGTACTTC. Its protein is CASSFGLAHEQYF.

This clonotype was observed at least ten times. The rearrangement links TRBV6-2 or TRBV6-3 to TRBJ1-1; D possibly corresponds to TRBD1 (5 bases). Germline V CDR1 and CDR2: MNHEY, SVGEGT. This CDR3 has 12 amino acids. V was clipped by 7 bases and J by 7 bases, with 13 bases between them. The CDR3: CASTDARVEAFF. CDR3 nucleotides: TGTGCCAGCACAGATGCCAGGGTTGAAGCTTTCTTT.

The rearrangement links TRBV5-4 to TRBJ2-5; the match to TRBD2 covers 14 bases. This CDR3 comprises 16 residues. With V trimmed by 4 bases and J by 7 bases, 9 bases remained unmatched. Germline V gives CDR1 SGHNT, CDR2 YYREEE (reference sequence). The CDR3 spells CASSPGTSGRGGTQYF. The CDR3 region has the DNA TGTGCCAGCAGCCCCGGGACTAGCGGGAGAGGGGGGACCCAGTACTTC.

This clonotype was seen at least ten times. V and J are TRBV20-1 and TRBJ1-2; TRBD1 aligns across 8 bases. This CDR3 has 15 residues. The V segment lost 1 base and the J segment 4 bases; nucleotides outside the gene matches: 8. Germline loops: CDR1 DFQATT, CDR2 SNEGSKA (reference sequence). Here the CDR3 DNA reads TGCAGTGCTAGAGCTCCAGGGGGCTGGGGCTATGGCTACACCTTC. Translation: CSARAPGGWGYGYTF.

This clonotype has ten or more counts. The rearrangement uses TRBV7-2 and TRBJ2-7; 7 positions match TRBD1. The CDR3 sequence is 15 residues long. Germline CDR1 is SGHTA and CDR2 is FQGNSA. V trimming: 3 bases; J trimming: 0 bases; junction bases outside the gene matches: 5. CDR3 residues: CASSFLTGPSYEQYF. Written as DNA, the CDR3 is TGTGCCAGCAGCTTCCTGACAGGGCCCTCCTACGAGCAGTACTTC.

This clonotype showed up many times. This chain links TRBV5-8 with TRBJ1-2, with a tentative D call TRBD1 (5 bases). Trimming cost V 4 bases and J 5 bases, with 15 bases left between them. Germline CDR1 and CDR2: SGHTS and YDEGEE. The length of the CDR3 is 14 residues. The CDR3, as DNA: TGTGCCAGCAGCCTGGGGCACAGCGGTTATGGCTACACCTTC. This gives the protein CASSLGHSGYGYTF.

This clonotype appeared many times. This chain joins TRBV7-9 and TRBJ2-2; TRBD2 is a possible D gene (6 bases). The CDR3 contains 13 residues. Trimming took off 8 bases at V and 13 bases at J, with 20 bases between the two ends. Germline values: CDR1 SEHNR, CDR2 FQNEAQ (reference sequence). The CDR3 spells CASAEAGRPWLFF. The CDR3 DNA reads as TGTGCCAGCGCGGAGGCGGGGAGGCCGTGGCTGTTTTTT.

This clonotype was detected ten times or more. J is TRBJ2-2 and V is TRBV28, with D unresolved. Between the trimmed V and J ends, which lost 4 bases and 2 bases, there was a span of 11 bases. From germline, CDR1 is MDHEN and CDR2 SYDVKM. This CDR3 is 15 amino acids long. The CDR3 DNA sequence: TGTGCCAGCAGTTCTCTGTCGGATAACACCGGGGAGCTGTTTTTT. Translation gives CASSSLSDNTGELFF.

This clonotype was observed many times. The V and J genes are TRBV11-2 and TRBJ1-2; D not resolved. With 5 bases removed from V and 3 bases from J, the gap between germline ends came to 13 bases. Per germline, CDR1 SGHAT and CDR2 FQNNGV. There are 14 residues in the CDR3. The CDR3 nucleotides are TGTGCCAGCAGCGGCCCGGCGGCGTACTATGGCTACACCTTC. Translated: CASSGPAAYYGYTF.

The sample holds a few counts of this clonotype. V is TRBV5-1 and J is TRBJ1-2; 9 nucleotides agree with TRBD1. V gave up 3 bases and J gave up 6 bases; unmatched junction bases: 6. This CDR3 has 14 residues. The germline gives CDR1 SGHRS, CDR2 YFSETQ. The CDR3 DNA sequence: TGCGCCAGCAGCTCTGACAGGGGGTATGATGGCTACACCTTC. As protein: CASSSDRGYDGYTF.

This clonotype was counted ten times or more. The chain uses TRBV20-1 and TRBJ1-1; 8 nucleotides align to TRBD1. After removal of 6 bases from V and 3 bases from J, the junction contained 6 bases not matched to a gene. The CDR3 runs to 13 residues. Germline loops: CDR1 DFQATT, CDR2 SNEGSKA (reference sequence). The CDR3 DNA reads TGCAGTGCGCGGACAGGGTTGGACACTGAAGCTTTCTTT. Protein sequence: CSARTGLDTEAFF.

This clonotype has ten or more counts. The CDR3 loop is CASIWGPGTGKETQYF. The CDR3, as DNA: TGTGCCAGCATTTGGGGCCCTGGGACAGGAAAGGAGACCCAGTACTTC. The chain recombines TRBV6-5 with TRBJ2-5; 8 bases line up with TRBD1. The V and J ends lost 7 bases and 5 bases, in that order; junction bases with no gene match: 15. This CDR3 spans 16 amino acids. Germline CDR1 reads MNHEY; CDR2 reads SVGAGI.

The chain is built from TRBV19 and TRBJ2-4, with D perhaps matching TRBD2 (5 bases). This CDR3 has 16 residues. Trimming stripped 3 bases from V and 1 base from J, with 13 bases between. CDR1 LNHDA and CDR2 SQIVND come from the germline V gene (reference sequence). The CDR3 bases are TGTGCCAGTAGTATTTCCGAGCGGTTGGCCAAAAACATTCAGTACTTC. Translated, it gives CASSISERLAKNIQYF.

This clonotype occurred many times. CDR3 region: CSAKPGPPNTEAFF. The DNA for the CDR3 is TGCAGTGCTAAACCGGGACCGCCGAACACTGAAGCTTTCTTT. The V gene is TRBV20-1, the J gene TRBJ1-1; D possibly corresponds to TRBD1 (5 bases). The V gene's germline CDR1 is DFQATT and CDR2 SNEGSKA (reference sequence). The CDR3 spans 14 residues. Trimming pared 4 bases from V and 1 base from J, leaving 13 bases between.

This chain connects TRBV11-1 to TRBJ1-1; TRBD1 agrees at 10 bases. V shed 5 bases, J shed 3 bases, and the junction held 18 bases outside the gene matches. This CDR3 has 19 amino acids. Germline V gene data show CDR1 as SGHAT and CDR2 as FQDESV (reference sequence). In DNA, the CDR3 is TGTGCCAGCAGCCCACTCCACCCGGGACAGGGGAGTGCAGACACTGAAGCTTTCTTT. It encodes CASSPLHPGQGSADTEAFF.

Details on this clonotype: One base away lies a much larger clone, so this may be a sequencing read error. In nucleotides, the CDR3 is TGTGCCAGCAGTTACAGGGGGGGAGAGAGCACTGAAGCTTTCTTT. Its protein is CASSYRGGESTEAFF. The rearrangement uses TRBV6-5 and TRBJ1-1; a weak D match, TRBD1 (6 bases). CDR3 length equals 15 residues. Trimming left V 2 bases short and J 4 bases short, with 14 bases between. The germline V gene has CDR1 MNHEY and CDR2 SVGAGI.